Below, 6 T cell receptor beta chains from the same sample are listed, as sequenced in a study of cytomegalovirus exposure and HLA in healthy donors (dated by TCRdb to about 2017). Library generation was performed with the immunoSEQ multiplex PCR assay. The multiplex PCR relied on a mix of 60 forward primers for TCR Vbeta segments and 13 reverse primers for TCR Jbeta segments. Held by TCRdb, this immuneACCESS table contains in-frame sequences only and omits some clones. Under half of the omission traces to an unresolved V gene where checked; the cause of the rest is unknown. The sample table contains 300,000 or so clones; only one count was recorded for 80% to 90% of them. Jointly, the top ten make up 1.5% to 2.5% of the sample. Sequenced: PBMCs. These receptors were taken from a woman between 35 and 50 years old in good health and CMV-seropositive.

The chain combines TRBV4-3 with TRBJ2-1, with 10 bases aligning to TRBD2. The junction had 3 bases not matched to a gene; V was cut back by 0 bases and J by 7 bases. The length of the CDR3 is 15 residues. Germline CDR1 and CDR2: LGHNA and YSLEER. CDR3 bases: TGCGCCAGCAGCCAAGAGTCTAGCGGGAGAAATGAGCAGTTCTTC. Translating gives CASSQESSGRNEQFF.

The chain employs TRBV13 and TRBJ2-7; D not certain. The germline V and J ends were trimmed by 4 bases and 1 base, with 5 bases remaining between them. Germline V gene lookup returns CDR1 PRHDT and CDR2 FYEKMQ (reference sequence). This CDR3 is built from 12 residues. CDR3 amino acids: CASSSSSYEQYF. CDR3 DNA: TGTGCCAGCAGCTCTTCTTCCTACGAGCAGTACTTC.

In nucleotides, the CDR3 is TGTGCCAGCAGCTTTAACGCAGGGGAAGAGCTAACAGATACGCAGTATTTT. This gives the protein CASSFNAGEELTDTQYF. This rearrangement joins TRBV11-3 to TRBJ2-3; TRBD1 might be the D (6 bases). The CDR3 consists of 17 residues. Germline V CDR1 and CDR2: SGHNT, YENEEA. The ends were cut back, 3 bases at V and 3 bases at J, with 19 bases in the middle.

The J gene is TRBJ1-1, the V gene TRBV30, with 8 bases lining up with TRBD1. The V gene end was trimmed by 2 bases and the J gene end by 1 base; junction bases not matched to a gene: 3. This CDR3 spans 14 amino acids. Germline-derived CDR1 and CDR2 are GTSNPN and SVGIG (reference sequence). The CDR3 DNA reads TGTGCCTGGAGTCGGGACAGGAGGAACACTGAAGCTTTCTTT. This translates into CAWSRDRRNTEAFF.

The chain couples TRBV27 to TRBJ2-3; weak D call: TRBD1 (5 bases). Trimming removed 4 bases from V and 0 bases from J, with 5 bases in between. The germline gives CDR1 MNHEY, CDR2 SMNVEV (reference sequence). CDR3 length: 13 amino acids. CDR3 nucleotides: TGTGCCAGCAGTTGGGGCAGCACAGATACGCAGTATTTT. It specifies CASSWGSTDTQYF.

The count of this clone is one. The chain uses TRBV18 and TRBJ1-3, with 8 bases identical to TRBD1. The CDR3 consists of 15 residues. Trimming took 6 bases from V and 4 from J; bases not matched to a gene: 8. Per the germline V gene, CDR1 is KGHSH and CDR2 is LQKENI. The CDR3 is CASSLQGDDGNTIYF. The CDR3, as DNA: TGTGCCAGCTCCCTACAGGGGGATGACGGAAACACCATATATTTT.